This TCR beta chain was obtained from a study of early T cells in non-severe SARS-CoV-2 infection. Study summary: RNA in bulk from unsorted whole blood was sequenced, and chains were unpaired.

One entry per CDR3 protein, called by TCRdb with MiXCR from the 5' RACE reads. The repertoire includes tens of thousands of distinct CDR3 sequences, 5% to 6% of them detected once, and over 6% sits in the top ten. Overall study results and limits: Using VDJdb, the matching emphasized anti-spike CD8 responses while missing private and CD4 specificities.

This clonotype showed up many times. Its matching antigen is unknown. Sample: whole blood, taken at baseline. This TCR was sampled from an adult who was a healthcare worker with PCR-confirmed SARS-CoV-2 infection or an uninfected control (not recorded which).

This chain's CDR3 is CASSQVSDEQYF. The CDR3 nucleotides are TGTGCCAGCAGCCAAGTGTCGGATGAGCAGTACTTC. This rearrangement joins TRBV3-1 to TRBJ2-7, with D hard to call. Germline V gene lookup returns CDR1 LGHDT and CDR2 YNNKEL (reference sequence). The germline V and J ends were trimmed by 1 base and 7 bases, with 8 bases remaining between them. The CDR3 spans 12 residues.